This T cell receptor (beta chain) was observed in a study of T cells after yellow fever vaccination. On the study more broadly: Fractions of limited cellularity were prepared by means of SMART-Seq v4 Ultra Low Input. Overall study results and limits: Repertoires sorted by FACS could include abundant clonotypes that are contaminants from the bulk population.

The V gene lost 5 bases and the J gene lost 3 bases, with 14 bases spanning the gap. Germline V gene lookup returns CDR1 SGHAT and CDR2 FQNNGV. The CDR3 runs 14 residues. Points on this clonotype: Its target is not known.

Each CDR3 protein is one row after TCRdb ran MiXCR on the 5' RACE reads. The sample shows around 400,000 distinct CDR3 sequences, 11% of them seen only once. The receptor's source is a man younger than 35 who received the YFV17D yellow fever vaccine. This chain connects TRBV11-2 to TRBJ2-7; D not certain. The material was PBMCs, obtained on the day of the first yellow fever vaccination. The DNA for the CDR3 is TGTGCCAGCAGCCAGAGACCGTCCCACTACGAGCAGTACGTC. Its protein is CASSQRPSHYEQYV.